The entry that follows covers one T cell receptor (beta chain) sequence. The data belong to a study of blood T cell repertoires in COVID-19. Study-wide context: The samples span acute and convalescent COVID-19 from the United States, Italy and Spain.

Recovery meant two consecutive negative NP/OP PCR tests, professional clearance, or resolved symptoms. In the original processing: From reference gene primer amplification, estimates of nucleated cell counts were derived. Generated by immunoSEQ multiplex PCR, the TCRdb table keeps only in-frame clones and is missing some. V, J and clone size were drawn from that table, and D and trimming were deduced from the DNA. Here the sample spans about 140,000 clones, 60% to 80% being singletons. The CDR3 loop spans 16 amino acids. Trimming pared 5 bases from V and 4 bases from J, leaving 18 bases between. CDR1 and CDR2 (germline): MDHEN, SYDVKM.

This clonotype was obtained from a woman aged 45-60 years who had recovered from COVID-19. Sample: PBMCs or T cells enriched from blood (not recorded which). The chain combines TRBV28 with TRBJ2-1; tentatively, D is TRBD2 (6 bases). The chain's CDR3 is CASSPPGTAEYNEQFF. The CDR3 DNA follows: TGTGCCAGCAGTCCGCCCGGGACTGCAGAGTACAATGAGCAGTTCTTC.